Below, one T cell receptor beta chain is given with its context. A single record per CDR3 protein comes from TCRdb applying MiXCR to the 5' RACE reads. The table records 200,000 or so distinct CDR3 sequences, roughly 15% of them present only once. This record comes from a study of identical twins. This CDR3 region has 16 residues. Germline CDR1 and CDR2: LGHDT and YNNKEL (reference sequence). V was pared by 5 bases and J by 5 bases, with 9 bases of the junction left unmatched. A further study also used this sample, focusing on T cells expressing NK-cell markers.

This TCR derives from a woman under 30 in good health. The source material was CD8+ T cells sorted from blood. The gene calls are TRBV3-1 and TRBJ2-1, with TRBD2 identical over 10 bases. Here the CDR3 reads CASSSLTSGVNNEQFF. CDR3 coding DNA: TGTGCCAGCAGCTCCCTAACTAGCGGGGTTAACAATGAGCAGTTCTTC.